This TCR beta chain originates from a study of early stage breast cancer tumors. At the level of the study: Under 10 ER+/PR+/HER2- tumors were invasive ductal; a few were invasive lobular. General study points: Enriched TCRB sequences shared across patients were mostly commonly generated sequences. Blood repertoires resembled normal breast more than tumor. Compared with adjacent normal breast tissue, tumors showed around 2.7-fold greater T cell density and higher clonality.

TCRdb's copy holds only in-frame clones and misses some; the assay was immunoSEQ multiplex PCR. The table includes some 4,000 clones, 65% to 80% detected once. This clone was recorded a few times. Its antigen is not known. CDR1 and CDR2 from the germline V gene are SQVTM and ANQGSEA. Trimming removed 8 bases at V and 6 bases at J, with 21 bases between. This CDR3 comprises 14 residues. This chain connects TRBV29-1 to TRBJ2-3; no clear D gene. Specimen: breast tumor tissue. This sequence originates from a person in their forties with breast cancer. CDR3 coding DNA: TGCAGCATAAAACTCGCCCGACCCACGGATACGCAGTATTTT. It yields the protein CSIKLARPTDTQYF.